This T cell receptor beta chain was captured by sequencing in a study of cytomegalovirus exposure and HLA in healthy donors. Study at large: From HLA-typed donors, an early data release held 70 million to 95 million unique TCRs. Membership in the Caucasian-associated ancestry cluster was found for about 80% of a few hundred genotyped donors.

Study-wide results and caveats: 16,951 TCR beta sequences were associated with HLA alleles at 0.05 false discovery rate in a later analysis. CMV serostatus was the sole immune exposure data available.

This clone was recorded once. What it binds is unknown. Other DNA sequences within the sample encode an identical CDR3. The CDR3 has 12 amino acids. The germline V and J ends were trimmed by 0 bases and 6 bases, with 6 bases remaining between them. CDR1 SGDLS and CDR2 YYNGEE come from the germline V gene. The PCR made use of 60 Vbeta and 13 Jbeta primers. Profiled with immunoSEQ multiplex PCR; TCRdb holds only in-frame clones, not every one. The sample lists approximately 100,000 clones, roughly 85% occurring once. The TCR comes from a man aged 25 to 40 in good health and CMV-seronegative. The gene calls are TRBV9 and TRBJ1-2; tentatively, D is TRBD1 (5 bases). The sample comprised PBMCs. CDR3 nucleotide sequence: TGTGCCAGCAGCGTAGCAGGGAATGGCTACACCTTC. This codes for CASSVAGNGYTF.